The 16 T cell receptor beta chains listed next were all sequenced from one sample in a study of cytomegalovirus exposure and HLA in healthy donors. Use of 60 Vbeta and 13 Jbeta primers characterized the PCR. Sequencing used immunoSEQ multiplex PCR; TCRdb keeps in-frame clones, though not all of them. This table has some 150,000 clones, around 77% appearing once. Sequencing input: PBMCs. These receptors all stem from a woman in her thirties in good health and CMV-seronegative.

CDR3: CASSRILGEGPYEQYF. For the CDR3, the DNA is TGTGCCAGCAGTAGAATTTTGGGGGAGGGTCCTTACGAGCAGTACTTC. The genes are TRBV27 and TRBJ2-7, with 7 bases fitting TRBD2. Germline V gives CDR1 MNHEY, CDR2 SMNVEV (reference sequence). The CDR3 loop spans 16 amino acids. V gave up 5 bases and J gave up 4 bases; unmatched junction bases: 14.

The chain recombines TRBV30 with TRBJ1-2; D perhaps matches TRBD1 (6 bases). The CDR3 consists of 11 residues. Germline CDR1 and CDR2: GTSNPN and SVGIG (reference sequence). V was shortened by 5 bases and J by 8 bases, with 12 bases between the two germline ends. As DNA, the CDR3 is TGTGCCTGGGTCACAGGGCGGGGCTACACCTTC. Protein sequence: CAWVTGRGYTF.

The chain joins TRBV7-9 to TRBJ1-2; D uncertain. Trimming shortened V by 5 bases and J by 1 base, and 17 bases separated the two germline ends. CDR1 and CDR2 from the germline V gene are SEHNR and FQNEAQ (reference sequence). The CDR3 is 16 residues long. The CDR3, as DNA: TGTGCCAGCAGCCCCGCGGGGTCGCACATTAACTATGGCTACACCTTC. The encoded protein is CASSPAGSHINYGYTF.

In this sample, this clone turned up a few times. This chain joins TRBV7-9 and TRBJ1-1; D is uncertain. Germline V gene lookup returns CDR1 SEHNR and CDR2 FQNEAQ (reference sequence). The CDR3 loop spans 12 amino acids. The ends were cut back, 1 base at V and 11 bases at J, with 11 bases in the middle. The CDR3 nucleotides are TGTGCCAGCAGCTTAGAGAGGTCCTTCGCTTTCTTT. Its translation is CASSLERSFAFF.

The chain links TRBV19 to TRBJ2-5; D is ambiguous. Per the germline V gene, CDR1 is LNHDA and CDR2 is SQIVND (reference sequence). This CDR3 contains 14 residues. The ends were cut back, 3 bases at V and 3 bases at J, with 11 bases in the middle. CDR3 in amino acids: CASSIWASEETQYF. The DNA of the CDR3 is TGTGCCAGTAGTATTTGGGCTTCCGAAGAGACCCAGTACTTC. Full variable domain (outside the CDR3, taken from reference TRBV19 and TRBJ2-5): DGGITQSPKYLFRKEGQNVTLSCEQNLNHDAMYWYRQDPGQGLRLIYYSQIVNDFQKGDIAEGYSVSREKKESFPLTVTSAQKNPTAFYLCASSIWASEETQYFGPGTRLLVL.

The chain links TRBV29-1 to TRBJ1-1; tentative D call: TRBD1 (5 bases). The CDR3 runs to 12 residues. Germline CDR1 and CDR2: SQVTM and ANQGSEA. V lost 7 bases to trimming and J lost 3 bases, with 12 bases between them. In nucleotides, the CDR3 is TGCAGCGGGAGACAGTATGACACTGAAGCTTTCTTT. Translated: CSGRQYDTEAFF.

The rearrangement links TRBV2 to TRBJ2-7; weak D call: TRBD2 (5 bases). This CDR3 has 16 amino acids. The V gene's germline CDR1 is SNHLY and CDR2 FYNNEI. The V end was cut by 3 bases, the J end by 0 bases, with 15 bases between. CDR3 sequence reads: CASSESPGMGSYEQYF. CDR3 nucleotide sequence: TGTGCCAGCAGTGAGTCCCCGGGGATGGGCTCCTACGAGCAGTACTTC.

CDR3 region: CSVITGGADTQYF. The DNA of the CDR3 is TGCAGCGTCATCACAGGGGGCGCAGATACGCAGTATTTT. The chain couples TRBV29-1 to TRBJ2-3; 9 positions match TRBD1. V lost 6 bases and J lost 4; bases outside the gene matches: 5. Germline V gene lookup returns CDR1 SQVTM and CDR2 ANQGSEA. This CDR3 has 13 residues.

The chain employs TRBV5-6 and TRBJ2-1; 9 bases are shared with TRBD2. Germline lookup yields CDR1 SGHDT and CDR2 YYEEEE. The CDR3 consists of 18 residues. The ends lost 4 bases at V and 2 bases at J; junction bases unmatched: 13. The DNA for the CDR3 is TGTGCCAGCAGCGGATCGACCATAGCGGGGGTCCCCTACAATGAGCAGTTCTTC. The encoded protein is CASSGSTIAGVPYNEQFF.

The V gene is TRBV9, the J gene TRBJ2-7; D not certain. The CDR3 totals 13 residues. The germline V gene encodes CDR1 SGDLS and CDR2 YYNGEE. V gave up 0 bases and J gave up 4 bases, with 8 bases separating them. This CDR3 reads CASSVANSYEQYF. The CDR3 DNA sequence: TGTGCCAGCAGCGTAGCTAACAGTTACGAGCAGTACTTC.

This clone was seen just once. This sequence joins TRBV7-6 and TRBJ1-2, with 7 nucleotides matching TRBD1. The trim removed 4 bases at V and 7 bases at J, leaving 27 bases unmatched. This CDR3 has 20 residues. Germline V gives CDR1 SGHVS, CDR2 FNYEAQ. In DNA form, the CDR3 reads TGTGCCAGCAGCTCCCACTCGTTTTCTCCGGAGTCGGGGCAGGGGGGTGGCTACACCTTC. Its protein product is CASSSHSFSPESGQGGGYTF.

The CDR3: CASSLAGSNTGELFF. The CDR3 DNA reads TGTGCCAGCAGCTTAGCCGGGAGCAACACCGGGGAGCTGTTTTTT. The chain has TRBV7-6 and TRBJ2-2, with D maybe TRBD2 (6 bases). Germline loops: CDR1 SGHVS, CDR2 FNYEAQ. The CDR3 extends over 15 amino acids. The V and J ends lost 0 bases and 2 bases respectively, with 7 bases between them.

This clone was counted between two and nine times. J is TRBJ1-6 and V is TRBV7-9; 8 positions match TRBD1. Germline V gene lookup returns CDR1 SEHNR and CDR2 FQNEAQ (reference sequence). Trimming removed 5 bases from V and 4 bases from J; junction bases left unmatched: 7. This CDR3 contains 16 residues. The CDR3 bases are TGTGCCAGCAGCCCTGTAGACAGGGGTTATAATTCACCCCTCCACTTT. It translates to CASSPVDRGYNSPLHF.

In its sample, this clone was seen a few times. The chain recombines TRBV14 with TRBJ2-1, with 7 positions matching TRBD2. The CDR3 sequence is 13 residues long. Germline CDR1 SGHDN, CDR2 FVKESK. Trimming took 0 bases from V and 15 from J; bases not matched to a gene: 8. The CDR3 protein is CASSQDLAGDRFF. CDR3 coding DNA: TGTGCCAGCAGCCAAGATTTGGCGGGAGACCGGTTCTTC.

The genes are TRBV2 and TRBJ2-1; 11 bases are a match to TRBD2. Germline V gene data show CDR1 as SNHLY and CDR2 as FYNNEI. This CDR3 region has 16 residues. V lost 5 bases, J lost 7 bases, and 10 bases stayed unmatched. CDR3 bases: TGTGCCAGCAGTCAACTTACTAGCGGGAGTGTAAATGAGCAGTTCTTC. Its translation: CASSQLTSGSVNEQFF. Full variable domain (missing parts from reference TRBV2 and TRBJ2-1): EPEVTQTPSHQVTQMGQEVILRCVPISNHLYFYWYRQILGQKVEFLVSFYNNEISEKSEIFDDQFSVERPDGSNFTLKIRSTKLEDSAMYFCASSQLTSGSVNEQFFGPGTRLTVL.

V and J are TRBV30 and TRBJ2-7; a weak D match, TRBD1 (5 bases). Trimming stripped 1 base from V and 2 bases from J, with 9 bases between. CDR3 size: 13 residues. The V gene's germline CDR1 is GTSNPN and CDR2 SVGIG (reference sequence). CDR3 in amino acids: CAWSGDRTYEQYF. In nucleotides, the CDR3 is TGTGCCTGGAGTGGCGACAGAACCTACGAGCAGTACTTC.